What follows are 16 T cell receptor beta chains derived from one specimen sequenced in a study of cytomegalovirus exposure and HLA in healthy donors. Primers: 60 Vbeta forward and 13 Jbeta reverse. Libraries were prepared by immunoSEQ multiplex PCR; TCRdb keeps only in-frame clonotypes and omits some of them. The table has 85,000 to 130,000 clones, under 80% seen once. The sequenced material came from PBMCs. All receptors come from a woman aged 45-65 years in good health and CMV-seropositive.

This clone was detected a few times. This CDR3 is CASSELSSYNTDTQYF. As DNA, the CDR3 is TGTGCCAGCAGTGAACTATCTAGCTACAACACAGATACGCAGTATTTT. This chain joins TRBV6-1 and TRBJ2-3, with D possibly being TRBD2 (5 bases). Trimming cost V 2 bases and J 2 bases, with 14 bases left between them. Germline loops: CDR1 MNHNS, CDR2 SASEGT. There are 16 residues in the CDR3.

The V and J genes are TRBV9 and TRBJ2-3, with TRBD2 as a possible D gene (7 bases). The CDR3 extends over 14 amino acids. Trimming pared 1 base from V and 6 bases from J, leaving 12 bases between. The germline gives CDR1 SGDLS, CDR2 YYNGEE. CDR3 DNA: TGTGCCAGCAGCGTACAGGCGGGGGCCGATACGCAGTATTTT. Translated: CASSVQAGADTQYF.

The chain joins TRBV25-1 to TRBJ2-3, with TRBD2 matching 9 bases. The CDR3 covers 15 residues. The germline CDR1 and CDR2 sequences are MGHDK and SYGVNS. The junction had 5 bases not matched to a gene; V was cut back by 5 bases and J by 2 bases. DNA for the CDR3: TGTGCCAGCAGTATAGCGGGAGCCAACACAGATACGCAGTATTTT. It yields the protein CASSIAGANTDTQYF. The full variable domain, rest sourced from reference TRBV25-1 and TRBJ2-3, is EADIYQTPRYLVIGTGKKITLECSQTMGHDKMYWYQQDPGMELHLIHYSYGVNSTEKGDLSSESTVSRIRTEHFPLTLESARPSHTSQYLCASSIAGANTDTQYFGPGTRLTVL.

This chain joins TRBV2 and TRBJ2-7, with D unresolved. Germline loops: CDR1 SNHLY, CDR2 FYNNEI. The CDR3 is made up of 14 amino acids. The V gene lost 8 bases and the J gene lost 0 bases, with 14 bases spanning the gap. The CDR3 loop reads CASRDNFSSYEQYF. The CDR3, as DNA: TGTGCCAGCCGAGACAATTTCAGCTCCTACGAGCAGTACTTC.

The sample holds a few counts of this clone. The chain links TRBV10-3 to TRBJ1-2, with 12 bases aligning to TRBD1. V was pared by 6 bases and J by 2 bases, with 19 bases of the junction left unmatched. This CDR3 comprises 20 residues. Germline V lookup: CDR1 ENHRY, CDR2 SYGVKD. The CDR3: CAISPNPRTGQGARNYGYTF. In nucleotides, the CDR3 is TGTGCCATCAGCCCCAACCCGAGGACGGGACAGGGGGCGCGGAACTATGGCTACACCTTC.

The chain uses TRBV5-4 and TRBJ1-2; D is unresolved. The CDR3 consists of 13 residues. Germline CDR1 reads SGHNT; CDR2 reads YYREEE (reference sequence). V was shortened by 6 bases and J by 5 bases, with 14 bases between the two germline ends. CDR3 amino acids: CASMDPSGYGYTF. The DNA for the CDR3 is TGTGCCAGCATGGATCCCTCGGGGTATGGCTACACCTTC.

In its sample, this clone was seen a few times. The V and J genes are TRBV9 and TRBJ2-2, with D maybe TRBD2 (6 bases). V was shortened by 8 bases and J by 0 bases, with 20 bases between the two germline ends. Germline V gene sequence: CDR1 SGDLS, CDR2 YYNGEE. The CDR3 is 17 residues long. Here the CDR3 DNA reads TGTGCCAGTGCCGGTAGCGGAACTGGAGCGAACACCGGGGAGCTGTTTTTT. Protein: CASAGSGTGANTGELFF.

This clone appeared once. The V call is TRBV13, the J call TRBJ2-7, with a weak D call TRBD2 (6 bases). With 5 bases removed from V and 9 bases from J, the gap between germline ends came to 17 bases. Germline V CDR1 and CDR2: PRHDT, FYEKMQ (reference sequence). This CDR3 region has 13 residues. In nucleotides, the CDR3 is TGTGCCAGCAGCGGCGGGGCGGGCGAGTCGCAGTACTTC. This codes for CASSGGAGESQYF. The whole variable domain, remainder taken from reference TRBV13 and TRBJ2-7, is AAGVIQSPRHLIKEKRETATLKCYPIPRHDTVYWYQQGPGQDPQFLISFYEKMQSDKGSIPDRFSAQQFSDYHSELNMSSLELGDSALYFCASSGGAGESQYFGPGTRLTVT.

The rearrangement links TRBV5-6 to TRBJ1-3; D might be TRBD1 (5 bases). Per germline, CDR1 SGHDT and CDR2 YYEEEE. The CDR3 has 16 residues. V shed 2 bases and J shed 0 bases, with 12 bases lying between them. The DNA of the CDR3 is TGTGCCAGCAGCTTCGGGGGGTTGAGCTCTGGAAACACCATATATTTT. Its translation: CASSFGGLSSGNTIYF.

This clone occurred once. The genes are TRBV10-2 and TRBJ1-1, with a weak D call TRBD1 (6 bases). Trimming shortened V by 7 bases and J by 6 bases, and 15 bases separated the two germline ends. CDR1 and CDR2 (germline): WSHSY, SAAADI. The CDR3 totals 13 residues. The CDR3 loop reads CASTTGSPPEAFF. The CDR3 DNA follows: TGCGCCAGCACTACAGGGAGTCCTCCTGAAGCTTTCTTT.

This chain links TRBV5-1 with TRBJ2-2; D may be TRBD1 (6 bases). This CDR3 region has 16 residues. CDR1 and CDR2 from the germline V gene are SGHRS and YFSETQ. V lost 3 bases and J 4 bases, leaving 16 bases between the germline ends. This CDR3 is CASSSEGVPGTGELFF. The CDR3 DNA follows: TGCGCCAGCAGCTCAGAGGGGGTCCCTGGCACCGGGGAGCTGTTTTTT.

V and J are TRBV6-5 and TRBJ2-7; D unclear. The CDR3 has 11 amino acids. Trimming pared 6 bases from V and 3 bases from J, leaving 6 bases between. Germline V gene lookup returns CDR1 MNHEY and CDR2 SVGAGI. CDR3 in amino acids: CASRNNYEQYF. CDR3 nucleotides: TGTGCCAGCAGAAATAACTACGAGCAGTACTTC.

The chain is built from TRBV9 and TRBJ2-4; 8 positions agree with TRBD2. The CDR3 spans 16 residues. J was trimmed by 8 bases and V by 4 bases; bases with no gene match: 14. Germline V gives CDR1 SGDLS, CDR2 YYNGEE. CDR3 amino acids: CASSPGGGRGGHIQYF. CDR3 coding DNA: TGTGCCAGCAGCCCCGGGGGGGGCAGGGGAGGGCACATTCAGTACTTC.

V and J are TRBV7-9 and TRBJ2-3; 7 nucleotides agree with TRBD2. The V gene's germline CDR1 is SEHNR and CDR2 FQNEAQ (reference sequence). This CDR3 comprises 15 residues. V dropped 4 bases and J dropped 5; count of bases not matched to a gene: 9. CDR3 loop: CASSWTSSPLDTQYF. CDR3 coding DNA: TGTGCCAGCAGCTGGACTAGTAGCCCCTTAGATACGCAGTATTTT.

This clone appeared a few times. The chain couples TRBV5-1 to TRBJ1-2; 8 bases are a match to TRBD1. After removal of 4 bases from V and 8 bases from J, the junction contained 7 bases not matched to a gene. This CDR3 is 13 amino acids long. The germline gives CDR1 SGHRS, CDR2 YFSETQ. The CDR3 spells CASSISDRGGYTF. In DNA form, the CDR3 reads TGCGCCAGCAGCATCTCCGACAGGGGAGGCTACACCTTC.

The chain links TRBV19 to TRBJ2-7, with 7 bases lining up with TRBD1. After removal of 6 bases from V and 3 bases from J, the junction contained 11 bases not matched to a gene. This CDR3 has 15 amino acids. Looked up from germline, CDR1 is LNHDA and CDR2 is SQIVND (reference sequence). As DNA, the CDR3 is TGTGCCAGTAGCGCCTACGACAGGGCAAGCTACGAGCAGTACTTC. Its translation: CASSAYDRASYEQYF. Combining the CDR3 with reference TRBV19 and TRBJ2-7 gives the whole variable domain DGGITQSPKYLFRKEGQNVTLSCEQNLNHDAMYWYRQDPGQGLRLIYYSQIVNDFQKGDIAEGYSVSREKKESFPLTVTSAQKNPTAFYLCASSAYDRASYEQYFGPGTRLTVT.